The clone carrying this TCR beta chain has more than one count but fewer than ten. The data derive from a study of regulatory T cells in long-lasting Graves disease. Time point in this sample: persistent/refractory GD, antithyroid drugs over 5 years with positive TRAb. Following extraction of RNA from PBMCs, that RNA was used to make the TCR library. Per American Thyroid Association guidelines, Graves' disease was diagnosed. Building of the TCR beta libraries involved iRepertoire HTBI primers and Arm-PCR of CDR3 regions. TCRdb recomputed calls from the multiplex PCR reads with MiXCR, one row per CDR3 protein. This sample has a few hundred thousand distinct CDR3 sequences, with 20% to 25% found just once. CDR1 is MNHEY and CDR2 is SMNVEV in the germline V gene (reference sequence). The length of the CDR3 is 17 residues. V lost 7 bases and J 3 bases, leaving 24 bases between the germline ends.

The genes are TRBV27 and TRBJ2-5; unclear D gene. Sample: peripheral blood mononuclear cells (PBMCs), taken when the disease was refractory, from a patient treated with antithyroid drugs. The clonotype was recovered from a female donor with Graves disease. CDR3 coding DNA: TGTGCCAGCATTATTGATTTGGAAGTCAAGATGAAAGAGACCCAGTACTTC. Translated, it gives CASIIDLEVKMKETQYF.